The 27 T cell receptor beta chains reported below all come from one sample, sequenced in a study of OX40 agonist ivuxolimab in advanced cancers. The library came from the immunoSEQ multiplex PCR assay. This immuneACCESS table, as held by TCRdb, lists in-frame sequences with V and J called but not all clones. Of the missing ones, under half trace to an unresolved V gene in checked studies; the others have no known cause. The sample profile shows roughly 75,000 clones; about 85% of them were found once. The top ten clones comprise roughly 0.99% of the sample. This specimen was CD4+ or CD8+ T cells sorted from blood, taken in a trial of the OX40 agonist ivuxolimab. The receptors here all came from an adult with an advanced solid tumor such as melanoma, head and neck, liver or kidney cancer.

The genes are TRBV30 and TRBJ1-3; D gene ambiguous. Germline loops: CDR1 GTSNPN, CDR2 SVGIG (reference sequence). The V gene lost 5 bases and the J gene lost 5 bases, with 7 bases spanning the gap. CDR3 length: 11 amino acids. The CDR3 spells CAWGPRNTIYF. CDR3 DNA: TGTGCCTGGGGTCCCCGAAACACCATATATTTT.

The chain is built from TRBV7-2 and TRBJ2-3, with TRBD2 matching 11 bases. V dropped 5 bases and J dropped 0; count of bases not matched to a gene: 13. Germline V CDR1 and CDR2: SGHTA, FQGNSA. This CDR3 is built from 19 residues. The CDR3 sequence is CASSRRGLAEEGSTDTQYF. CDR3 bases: TGTGCCAGCAGCAGAAGGGGACTAGCGGAAGAAGGGAGCACAGATACGCAGTATTTT. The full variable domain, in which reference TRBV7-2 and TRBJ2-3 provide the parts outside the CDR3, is GAGVSQSPSNKVTEKGKDVELRCDPISGHTALYWYRQSLGQGLEFLIYFQGNSAPDKSGLPSDRFSAERTGGSVSTLTIQRTQQEDSAVYLCASSRRGLAEEGSTDTQYFGPGTRLTVL.

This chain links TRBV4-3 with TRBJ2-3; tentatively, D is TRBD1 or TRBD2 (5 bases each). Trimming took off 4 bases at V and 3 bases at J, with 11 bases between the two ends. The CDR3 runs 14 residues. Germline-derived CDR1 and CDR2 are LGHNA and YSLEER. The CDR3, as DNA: TGCGCCAGCAGCCTTGAGGGGATTACAGATACGCAGTATTTT. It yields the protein CASSLEGITDTQYF.

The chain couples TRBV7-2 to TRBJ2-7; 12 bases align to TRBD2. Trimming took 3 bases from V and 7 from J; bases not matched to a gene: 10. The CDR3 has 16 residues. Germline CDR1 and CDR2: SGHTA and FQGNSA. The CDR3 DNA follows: TGTGCCAGCAGCTTCCCGGGACTAGCGGGTCATAGGGAGCAGTACTTC. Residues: CASSFPGLAGHREQYF. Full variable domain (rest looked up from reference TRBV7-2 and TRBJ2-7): GAGVSQSPSNKVTEKGKDVELRCDPISGHTALYWYRQSLGQGLEFLIYFQGNSAPDKSGLPSDRFSAERTGGSVSTLTIQRTQQEDSAVYLCASSFPGLAGHREQYFGPGTRLTVT.

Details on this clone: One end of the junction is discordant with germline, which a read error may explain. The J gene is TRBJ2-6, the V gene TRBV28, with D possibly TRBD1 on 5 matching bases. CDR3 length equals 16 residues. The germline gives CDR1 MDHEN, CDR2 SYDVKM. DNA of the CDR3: TGTGCCAGCAGTTCACCACCTAATTCTGGGGCCAACGTCCTGGCTTTC. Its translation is CASSSPPNSGANVLAF.

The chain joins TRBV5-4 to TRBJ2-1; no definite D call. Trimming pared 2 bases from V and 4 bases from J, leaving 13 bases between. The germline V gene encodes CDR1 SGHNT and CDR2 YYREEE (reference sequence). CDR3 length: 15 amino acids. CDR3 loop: CASSFNSRQYNEQFF. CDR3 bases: TGTGCCAGCAGCTTCAACTCGCGACAATACAATGAGCAGTTCTTC. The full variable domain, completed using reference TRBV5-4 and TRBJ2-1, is ETGVTQSPTHLIKTRGQQVTLRCSSQSGHNTVSWYQQALGQGPQFIFQYYREEENGRGNFPPRFSGLQFPNYSSELNVNALELDDSALYLCASSFNSRQYNEQFFGPGTRLTVL.

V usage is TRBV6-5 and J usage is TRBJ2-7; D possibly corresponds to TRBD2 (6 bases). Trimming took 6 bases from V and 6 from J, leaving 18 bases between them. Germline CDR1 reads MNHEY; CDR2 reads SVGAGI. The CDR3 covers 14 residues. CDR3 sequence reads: CASSRPGTSPEQYF. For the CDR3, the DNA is TGTGCCAGCAGCCGTCCCGGGACTTCCCCCGAGCAGTACTTC.

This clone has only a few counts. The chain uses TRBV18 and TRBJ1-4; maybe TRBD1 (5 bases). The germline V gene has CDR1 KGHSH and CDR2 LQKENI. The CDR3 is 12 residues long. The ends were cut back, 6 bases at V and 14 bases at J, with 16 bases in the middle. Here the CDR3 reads CASSGTKDRLFF. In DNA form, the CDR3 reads TGTGCCAGCTCGGGGACGAAGGATAGGCTGTTTTTT.

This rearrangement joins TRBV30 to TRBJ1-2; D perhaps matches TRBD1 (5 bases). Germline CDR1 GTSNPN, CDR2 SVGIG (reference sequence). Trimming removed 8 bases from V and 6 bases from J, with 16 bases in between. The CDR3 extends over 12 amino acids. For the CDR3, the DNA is TGTGCCGGGTGGTCCAGGGCAGATGGCTACACCTTC. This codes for CAGWSRADGYTF.

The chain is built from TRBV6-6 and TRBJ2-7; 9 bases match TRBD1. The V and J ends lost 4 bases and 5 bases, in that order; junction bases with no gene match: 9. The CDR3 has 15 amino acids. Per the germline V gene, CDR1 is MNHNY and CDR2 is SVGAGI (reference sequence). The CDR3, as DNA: TGTGCCAGCAGTTCCACGGGACAGGGCCGAGACGAGCAGTACTTC. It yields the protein CASSSTGQGRDEQYF.

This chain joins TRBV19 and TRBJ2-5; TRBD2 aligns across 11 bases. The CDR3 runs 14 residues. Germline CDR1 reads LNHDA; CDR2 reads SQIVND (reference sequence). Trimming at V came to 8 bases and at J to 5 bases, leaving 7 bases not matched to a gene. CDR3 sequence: CASGTSGPRETQYF. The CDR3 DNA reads TGTGCCAGTGGGACTAGCGGACCAAGGGAGACCCAGTACTTC.

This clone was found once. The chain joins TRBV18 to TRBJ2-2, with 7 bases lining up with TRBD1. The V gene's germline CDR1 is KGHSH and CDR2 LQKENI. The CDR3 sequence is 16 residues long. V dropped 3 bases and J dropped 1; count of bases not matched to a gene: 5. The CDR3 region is CASSPPGTENTGELFF. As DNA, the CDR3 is TGTGCCAGCTCACCCCCCGGGACAGAGAACACCGGGGAGCTGTTTTTT.

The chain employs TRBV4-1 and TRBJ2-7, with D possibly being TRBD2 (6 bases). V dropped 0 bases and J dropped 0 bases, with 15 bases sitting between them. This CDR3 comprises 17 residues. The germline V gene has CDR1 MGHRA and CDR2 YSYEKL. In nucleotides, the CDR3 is TGCGCCAGCAGCCAAGATAGGGACTCCGTCCCCTCCTACGAGCAGTACTTC. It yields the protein CASSQDRDSVPSYEQYF.

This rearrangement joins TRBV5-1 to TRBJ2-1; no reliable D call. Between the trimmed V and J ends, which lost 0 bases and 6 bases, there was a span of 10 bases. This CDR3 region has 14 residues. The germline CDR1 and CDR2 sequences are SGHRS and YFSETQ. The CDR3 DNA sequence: TGCGCCAGCAGCTTGGACCGAGTGGGCAATGAGCAGTTCTTC. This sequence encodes CASSLDRVGNEQFF.

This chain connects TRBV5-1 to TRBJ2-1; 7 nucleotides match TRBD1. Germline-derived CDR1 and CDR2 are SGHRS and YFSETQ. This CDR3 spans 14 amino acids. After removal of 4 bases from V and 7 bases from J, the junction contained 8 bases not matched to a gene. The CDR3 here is CASSEQPQGNEQFF. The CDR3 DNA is TGCGCCAGCAGCGAACAACCACAGGGGAATGAGCAGTTCTTC.

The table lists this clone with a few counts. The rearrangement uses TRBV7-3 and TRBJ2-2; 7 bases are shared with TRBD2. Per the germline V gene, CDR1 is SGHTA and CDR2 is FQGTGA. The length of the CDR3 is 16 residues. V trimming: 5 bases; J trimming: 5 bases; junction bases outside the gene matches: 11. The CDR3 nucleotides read TGTGCCAGCAGCCTCTCAGCGGGATCGGGTACCGGGGAGCTGTTTTTT. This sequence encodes CASSLSAGSGTGELFF.

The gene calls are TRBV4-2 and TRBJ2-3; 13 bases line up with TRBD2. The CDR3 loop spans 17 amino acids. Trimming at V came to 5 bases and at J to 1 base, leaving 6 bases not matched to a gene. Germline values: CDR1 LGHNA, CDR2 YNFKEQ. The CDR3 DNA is TGTGCCAGCAGCAGAACCGGGACTAGCGGGGGCACAGATACGCAGTATTTT. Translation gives CASSRTGTSGGTDTQYF.

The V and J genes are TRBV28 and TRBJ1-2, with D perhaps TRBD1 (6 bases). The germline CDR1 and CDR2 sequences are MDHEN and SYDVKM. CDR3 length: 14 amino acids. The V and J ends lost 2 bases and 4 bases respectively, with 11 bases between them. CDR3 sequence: CASSLPGQPYGYTF. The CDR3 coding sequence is TGTGCCAGCAGTTTACCCGGACAGCCCTATGGCTACACCTTC.

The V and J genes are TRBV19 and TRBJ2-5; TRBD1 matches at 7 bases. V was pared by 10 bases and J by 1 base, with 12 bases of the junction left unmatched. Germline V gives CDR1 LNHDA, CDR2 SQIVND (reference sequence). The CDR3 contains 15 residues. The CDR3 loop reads CATSPWGQLQETQYF. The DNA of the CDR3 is TGTGCCACCTCCCCGTGGGGACAGCTCCAAGAGACCCAGTACTTC.

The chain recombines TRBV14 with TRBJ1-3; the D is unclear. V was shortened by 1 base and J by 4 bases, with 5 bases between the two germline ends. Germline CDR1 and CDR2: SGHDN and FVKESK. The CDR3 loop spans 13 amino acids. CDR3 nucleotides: TGTGCCAGCAGCCAAGTGGGGGGAAACACCATATATTTT. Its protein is CASSQVGGNTIYF.

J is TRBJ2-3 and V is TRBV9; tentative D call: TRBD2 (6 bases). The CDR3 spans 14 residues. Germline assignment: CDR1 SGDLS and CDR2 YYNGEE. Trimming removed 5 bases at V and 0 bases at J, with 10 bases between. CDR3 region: CASRASASTDTQYF. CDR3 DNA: TGTGCCAGCAGGGCTAGCGCTAGCACAGATACGCAGTATTTT. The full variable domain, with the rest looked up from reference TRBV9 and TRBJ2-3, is DSGVTQTPKHLITATGQRVTLRCSPRSGDLSVYWYQQSLDQGLQFLIQYYNGEERAKGNILERFSAQQFPDLHSELNLSSLELGDSALYFCASRASASTDTQYFGPGTRLTVL.

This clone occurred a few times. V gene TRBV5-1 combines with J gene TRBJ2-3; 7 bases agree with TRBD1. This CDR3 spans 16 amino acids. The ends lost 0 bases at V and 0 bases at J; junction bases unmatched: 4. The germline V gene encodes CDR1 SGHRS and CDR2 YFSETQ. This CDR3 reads CASSLARTGSTDTQYF. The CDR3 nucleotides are TGCGCCAGCAGCTTGGCTAGGACAGGCAGCACAGATACGCAGTATTTT.

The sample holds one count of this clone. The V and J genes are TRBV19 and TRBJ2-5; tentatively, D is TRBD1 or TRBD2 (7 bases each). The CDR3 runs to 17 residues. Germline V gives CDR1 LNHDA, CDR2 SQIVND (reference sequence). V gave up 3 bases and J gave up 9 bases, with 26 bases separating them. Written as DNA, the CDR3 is TGTGCCAGTAGTATTGTTGCGGGAGCGCGGGGAAGGGGGCCCCAGTACTTC. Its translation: CASSIVAGARGRGPQYF.

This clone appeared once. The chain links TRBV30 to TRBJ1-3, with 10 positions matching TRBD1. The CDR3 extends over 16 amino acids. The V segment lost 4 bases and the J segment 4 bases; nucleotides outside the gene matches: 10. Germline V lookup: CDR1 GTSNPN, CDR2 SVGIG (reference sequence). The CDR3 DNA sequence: TGTGCCTGGAAGAAAGGGACAGGGGATAGAGGAAACACCATATATTTT. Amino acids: CAWKKGTGDRGNTIYF. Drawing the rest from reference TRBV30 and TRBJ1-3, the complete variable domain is SQTIHQWPATLVQPVGSPLSLECTVEGTSNPNLYWYRQAAGRGLQLLFYSVGIGQISSEVPQNLSASRPQDRQFILSSKKLLLSDSGFYLCAWKKGTGDRGNTIYFGEGSWLTVV.

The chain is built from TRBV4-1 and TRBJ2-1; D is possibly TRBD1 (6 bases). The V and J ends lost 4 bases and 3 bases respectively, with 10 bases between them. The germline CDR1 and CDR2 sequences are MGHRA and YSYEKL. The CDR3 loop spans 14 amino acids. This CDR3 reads CASSRRDNYNEQFF. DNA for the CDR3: TGCGCCAGCAGCCGCCGGGACAACTACAATGAGCAGTTCTTC.

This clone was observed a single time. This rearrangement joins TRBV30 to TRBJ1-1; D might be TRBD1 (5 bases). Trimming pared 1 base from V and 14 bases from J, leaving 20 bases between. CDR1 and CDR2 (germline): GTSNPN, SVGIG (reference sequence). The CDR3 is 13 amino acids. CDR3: CAWSAFRDAFAFF. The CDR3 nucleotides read TGTGCCTGGAGTGCCTTCCGGGACGCCTTTGCCTTCTTT. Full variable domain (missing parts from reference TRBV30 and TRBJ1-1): SQTIHQWPATLVQPVGSPLSLECTVEGTSNPNLYWYRQAAGRGLQLLFYSVGIGQISSEVPQNLSASRPQDRQFILSSKKLLLSDSGFYLCAWSAFRDAFAFFGQGTRLTVV.

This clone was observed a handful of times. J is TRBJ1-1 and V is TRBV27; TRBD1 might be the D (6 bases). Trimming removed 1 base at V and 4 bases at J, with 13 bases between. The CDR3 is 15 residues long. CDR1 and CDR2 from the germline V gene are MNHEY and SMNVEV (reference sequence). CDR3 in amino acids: CASSLLTGMGTEAFF. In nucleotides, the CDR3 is TGTGCCAGCAGTTTATTGACAGGAATGGGCACTGAAGCTTTCTTT.